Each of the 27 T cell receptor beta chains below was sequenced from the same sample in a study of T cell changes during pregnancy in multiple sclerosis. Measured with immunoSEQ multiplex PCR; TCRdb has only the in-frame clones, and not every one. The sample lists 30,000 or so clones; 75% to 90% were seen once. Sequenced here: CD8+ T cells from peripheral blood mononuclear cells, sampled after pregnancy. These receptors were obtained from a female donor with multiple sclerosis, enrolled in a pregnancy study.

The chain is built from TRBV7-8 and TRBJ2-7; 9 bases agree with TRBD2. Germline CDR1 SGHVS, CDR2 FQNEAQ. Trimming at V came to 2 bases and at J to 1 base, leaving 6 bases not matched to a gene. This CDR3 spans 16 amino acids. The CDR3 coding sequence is TGTGCCAGCAGCTTACTAACTAGCGGGCTATCCTACGAGCAGTACTTC. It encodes CASSLLTSGLSYEQYF.

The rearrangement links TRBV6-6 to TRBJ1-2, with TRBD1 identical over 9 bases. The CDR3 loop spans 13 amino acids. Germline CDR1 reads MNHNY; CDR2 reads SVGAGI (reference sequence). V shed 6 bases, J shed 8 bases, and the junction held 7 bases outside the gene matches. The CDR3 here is CASSRDREWGYTF. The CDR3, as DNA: TGTGCCAGCAGCCGGGACAGGGAGTGGGGCTACACCTTC.

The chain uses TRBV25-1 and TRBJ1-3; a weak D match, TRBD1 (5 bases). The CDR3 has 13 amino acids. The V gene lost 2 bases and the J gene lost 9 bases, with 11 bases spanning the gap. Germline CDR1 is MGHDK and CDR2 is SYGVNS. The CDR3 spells CASSEGDSTTIYF. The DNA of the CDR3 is TGTGCCAGCAGTGAAGGTGACAGCACCACCATATATTTT.

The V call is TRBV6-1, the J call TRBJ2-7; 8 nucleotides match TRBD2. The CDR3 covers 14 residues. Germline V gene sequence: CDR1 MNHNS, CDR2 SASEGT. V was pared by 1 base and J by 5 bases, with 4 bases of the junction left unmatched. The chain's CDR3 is CASSEVSGNDEQYF. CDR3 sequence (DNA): TGTGCCAGCAGTGAAGTTAGCGGGAATGACGAGCAGTACTTC.

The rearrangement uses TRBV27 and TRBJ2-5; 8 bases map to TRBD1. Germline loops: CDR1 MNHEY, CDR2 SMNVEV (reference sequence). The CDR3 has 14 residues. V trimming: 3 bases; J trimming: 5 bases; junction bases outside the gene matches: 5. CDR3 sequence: CASSLSQGGETQYF. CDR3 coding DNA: TGTGCCAGCAGTTTGTCACAGGGGGGTGAGACCCAGTACTTC.

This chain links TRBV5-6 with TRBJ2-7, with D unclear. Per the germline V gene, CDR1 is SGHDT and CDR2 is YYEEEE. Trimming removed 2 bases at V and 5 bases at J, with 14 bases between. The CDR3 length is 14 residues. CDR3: CASSFMQVPHEQYF. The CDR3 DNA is TGTGCCAGCAGCTTTATGCAGGTCCCACACGAGCAGTACTTC. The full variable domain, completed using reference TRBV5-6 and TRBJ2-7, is DAGVTQSPTHLIKTRGQQVTLRCSPKSGHDTVSWYQQALGQGPQFIFQYYEEEERQRGNFPDRFSGHQFPNYSSELNVNALLLGDSALYLCASSFMQVPHEQYFGPGTRLTVT.

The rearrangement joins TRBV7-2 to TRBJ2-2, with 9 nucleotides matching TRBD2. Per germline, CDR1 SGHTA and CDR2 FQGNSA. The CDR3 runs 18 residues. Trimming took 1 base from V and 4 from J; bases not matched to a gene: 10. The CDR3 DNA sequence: TGTGCCAGCAGCTTAGGCCCCCCCCCAGCGGGAGGCACCGGGGAGCTGTTTTTT. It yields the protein CASSLGPPPAGGTGELFF.

CDR3 bases: TGTGCCAGCAGGGGACAGGGCGACTCTGGAAACACCATATATTTT. Its translation: CASRGQGDSGNTIYF. This chain uses TRBV27 with TRBJ1-3; 9 bases agree with TRBD1. Looked up from germline, CDR1 is MNHEY and CDR2 is SMNVEV (reference sequence). Unmatched junction bases numbered 3, after V lost 6 bases and J lost 0 bases. The CDR3 loop spans 15 amino acids.

CDR3 coding DNA: TGTGCCAGTACGACAGGGCAGAACACTGAAGCTTTCTTT. Its protein product is CASTTGQNTEAFF. The rearrangement joins TRBV6-8 to TRBJ1-1, with 7 bases lining up with TRBD1. The CDR3 contains 13 residues. In germline, CDR1 is MNHGY, CDR2 SAAAGT. Unmatched junction bases numbered 5, after V lost 9 bases and J lost 1 base.

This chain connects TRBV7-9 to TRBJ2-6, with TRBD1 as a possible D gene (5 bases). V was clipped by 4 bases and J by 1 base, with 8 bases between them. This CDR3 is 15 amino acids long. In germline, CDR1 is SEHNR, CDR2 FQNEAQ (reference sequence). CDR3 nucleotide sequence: TGTGCCAGCAGCTCACAGGTGTCTGGGGCCAACGTCCTGACTTTC. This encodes CASSSQVSGANVLTF.

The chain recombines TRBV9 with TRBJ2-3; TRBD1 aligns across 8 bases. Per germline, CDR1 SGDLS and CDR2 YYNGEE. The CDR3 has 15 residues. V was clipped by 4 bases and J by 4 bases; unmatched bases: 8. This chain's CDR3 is CASSPSGQGADTQYF. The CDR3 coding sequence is TGTGCCAGCAGCCCAAGCGGACAGGGCGCAGATACGCAGTATTTT.

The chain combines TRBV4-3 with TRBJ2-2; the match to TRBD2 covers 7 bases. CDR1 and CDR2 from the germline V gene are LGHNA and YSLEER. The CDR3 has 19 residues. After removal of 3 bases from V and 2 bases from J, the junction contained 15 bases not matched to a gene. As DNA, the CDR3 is TGCGCCAGCAGCCACCTCCTAGGAGCGGGGACCGATAACACCGGGGAGCTGTTTTTT. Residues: CASSHLLGAGTDNTGELFF.

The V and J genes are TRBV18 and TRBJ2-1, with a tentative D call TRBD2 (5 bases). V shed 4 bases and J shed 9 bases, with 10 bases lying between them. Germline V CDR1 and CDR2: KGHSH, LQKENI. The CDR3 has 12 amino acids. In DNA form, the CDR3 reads TGTGCCAGCTCACTCATAGCGATTGAGCAGTTCTTC. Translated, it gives CASSLIAIEQFF.

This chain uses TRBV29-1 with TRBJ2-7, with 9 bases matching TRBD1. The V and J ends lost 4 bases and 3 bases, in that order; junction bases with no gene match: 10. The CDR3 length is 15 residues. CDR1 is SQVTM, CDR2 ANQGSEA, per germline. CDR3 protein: CSVARPGQGIYEQYF. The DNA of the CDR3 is TGCAGCGTTGCTCGTCCGGGACAGGGAATCTACGAGCAGTACTTC.

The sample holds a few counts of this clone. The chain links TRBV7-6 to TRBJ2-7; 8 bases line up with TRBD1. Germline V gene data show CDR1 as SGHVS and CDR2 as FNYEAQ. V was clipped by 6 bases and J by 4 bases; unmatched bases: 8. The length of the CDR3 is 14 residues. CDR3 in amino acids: CASSPGQGEYEQYF. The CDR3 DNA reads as TGTGCCAGCAGTCCAGGACAGGGAGAATACGAGCAGTACTTC. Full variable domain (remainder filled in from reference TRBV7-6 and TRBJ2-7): GAGVSQSPRYKVTKRGQDVALRCDPISGHVSLYWYRQALGQGPEFLTYFNYEAQQDKSGLPNDRFSAERPEGSISTLTIQRTEQRDSAMYRCASSPGQGEYEQYFGPGTRLTVT.

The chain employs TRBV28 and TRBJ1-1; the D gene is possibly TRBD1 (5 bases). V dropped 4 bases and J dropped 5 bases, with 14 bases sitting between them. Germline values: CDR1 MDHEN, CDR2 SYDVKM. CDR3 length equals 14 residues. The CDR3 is CASSSRDSGTEAFF. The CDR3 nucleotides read TGTGCCAGCAGTTCACGGGACTCGGGAACTGAAGCTTTCTTT.

The CDR3 is CASSIGLAGGNEQFF. The CDR3 DNA sequence: TGTGCCAGCAGTATTGGACTAGCGGGAGGGAATGAGCAGTTCTTC. V gene TRBV6-5 combines with J gene TRBJ2-1; 15 positions match TRBD2. J lost 7 bases, V lost 5 bases, and 3 bases had no gene match. The V gene's germline CDR1 is MNHEY and CDR2 SVGAGI. The CDR3 runs to 15 residues.

CDR3 bases: TGTGCCAGCAGCTTAGAGCCGAACAATGAGCAGTTCTTC. Translation gives CASSLEPNNEQFF. V gene TRBV7-3 combines with J gene TRBJ2-1; D is undetermined. The CDR3 extends over 13 amino acids. Deletions cut 2 bases from V and 5 bases from J, with 7 bases between. CDR1 and CDR2 from the germline V gene are SGHTA and FQGTGA.

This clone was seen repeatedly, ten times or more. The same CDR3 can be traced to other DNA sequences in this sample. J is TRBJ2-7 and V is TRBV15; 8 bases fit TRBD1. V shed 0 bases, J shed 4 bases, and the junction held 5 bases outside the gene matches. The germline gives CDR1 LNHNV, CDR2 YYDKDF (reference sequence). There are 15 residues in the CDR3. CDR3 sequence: CATSRESGGSYEQYF. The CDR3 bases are TGTGCCACCAGCAGAGAATCAGGGGGCTCATACGAGCAGTACTTC. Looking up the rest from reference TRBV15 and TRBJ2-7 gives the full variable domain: DAMVIQNPRYQVTQFGKPVTLSCSQTLNHNVMYWYQQKSSQAPKLLFHYYDKDFNNEADTPDNFQSRRPNTSFCFLDIRSPGLGDTAMYLCATSRESGGSYEQYFGPGTRLTVT.

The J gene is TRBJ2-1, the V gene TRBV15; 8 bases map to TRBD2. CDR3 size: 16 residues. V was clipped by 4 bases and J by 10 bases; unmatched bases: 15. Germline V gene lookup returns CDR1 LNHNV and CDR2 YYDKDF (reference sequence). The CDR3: CATSNPGLEPPHEQFF. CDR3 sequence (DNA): TGTGCCACCAGCAACCCGGGACTAGAGCCACCACACGAGCAGTTCTTC.

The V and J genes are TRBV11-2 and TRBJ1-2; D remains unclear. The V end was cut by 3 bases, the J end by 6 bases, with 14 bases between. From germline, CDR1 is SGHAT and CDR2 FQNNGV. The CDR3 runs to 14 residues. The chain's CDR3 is CASSFFSPSDGYTF. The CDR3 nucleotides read TGTGCCAGCAGCTTTTTCTCTCCCTCCGATGGCTACACCTTC. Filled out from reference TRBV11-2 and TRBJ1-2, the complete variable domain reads EAGVAQSPRYKIIEKRQSVAFWCNPISGHATLYWYQQILGQGPKLLIQFQNNGVVDDSQLPKDRFSAERLKGVDSTLKIQPAKLEDSAVYLCASSFFSPSDGYTFGSGTRLTVV.

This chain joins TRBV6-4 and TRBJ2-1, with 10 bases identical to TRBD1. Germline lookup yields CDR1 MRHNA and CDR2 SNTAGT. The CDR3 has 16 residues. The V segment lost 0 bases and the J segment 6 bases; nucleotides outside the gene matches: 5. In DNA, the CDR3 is TGTGCCAGCAGTGACTCGCCGGGACAGGGGCCCAATGAGCAGTTCTTC. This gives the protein CASSDSPGQGPNEQFF.

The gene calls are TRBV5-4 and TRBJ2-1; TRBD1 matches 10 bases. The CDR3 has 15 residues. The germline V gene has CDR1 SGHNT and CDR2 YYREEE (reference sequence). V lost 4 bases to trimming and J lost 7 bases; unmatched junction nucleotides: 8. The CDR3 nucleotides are TGTGCCAGCAGCAGGACAGGGGGAGTTGGGAATGAGCAGTTCTTC. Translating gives CASSRTGGVGNEQFF.

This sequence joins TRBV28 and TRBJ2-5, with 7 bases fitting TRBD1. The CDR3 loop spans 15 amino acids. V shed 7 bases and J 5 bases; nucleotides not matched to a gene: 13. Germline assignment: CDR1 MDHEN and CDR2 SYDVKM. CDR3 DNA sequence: TGTGCCAGCAAGCAAATGACAGGGTCGTTTGAGACCCAGTACTTC. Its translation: CASKQMTGSFETQYF.

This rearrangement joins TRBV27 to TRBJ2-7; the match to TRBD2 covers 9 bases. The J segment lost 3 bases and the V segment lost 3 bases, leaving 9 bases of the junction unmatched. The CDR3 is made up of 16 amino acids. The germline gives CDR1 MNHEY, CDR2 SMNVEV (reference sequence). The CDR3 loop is CASSFSLAGTVYEQYF. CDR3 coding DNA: TGTGCCAGCAGTTTTAGTCTAGCGGGAACGGTCTACGAGCAGTACTTC.

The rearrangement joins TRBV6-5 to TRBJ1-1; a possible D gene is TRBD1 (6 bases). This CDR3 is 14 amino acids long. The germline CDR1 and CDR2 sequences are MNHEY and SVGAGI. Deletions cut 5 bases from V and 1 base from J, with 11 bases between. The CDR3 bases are TGTGCCAGCAGTCTGACAGGAGGGAACACTGAAGCTTTCTTT. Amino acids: CASSLTGGNTEAFF.

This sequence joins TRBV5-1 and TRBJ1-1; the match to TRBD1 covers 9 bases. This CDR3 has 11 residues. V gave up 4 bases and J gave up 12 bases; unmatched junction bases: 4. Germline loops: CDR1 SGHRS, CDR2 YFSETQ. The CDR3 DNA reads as TGCGCCAGCAGCCTGGGACAGGGTACTTTCTTT. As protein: CASSLGQGTFF. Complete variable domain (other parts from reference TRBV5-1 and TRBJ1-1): KAGVTQTPRYLIKTRGQQVTLSCSPISGHRSVSWYQQTPGQGLQFLFEYFSETQRNKGNFPGRFSGRQFSNSRSEMNVSTLELGDSALYLCASSLGQGTFFGQGTRLTVV.